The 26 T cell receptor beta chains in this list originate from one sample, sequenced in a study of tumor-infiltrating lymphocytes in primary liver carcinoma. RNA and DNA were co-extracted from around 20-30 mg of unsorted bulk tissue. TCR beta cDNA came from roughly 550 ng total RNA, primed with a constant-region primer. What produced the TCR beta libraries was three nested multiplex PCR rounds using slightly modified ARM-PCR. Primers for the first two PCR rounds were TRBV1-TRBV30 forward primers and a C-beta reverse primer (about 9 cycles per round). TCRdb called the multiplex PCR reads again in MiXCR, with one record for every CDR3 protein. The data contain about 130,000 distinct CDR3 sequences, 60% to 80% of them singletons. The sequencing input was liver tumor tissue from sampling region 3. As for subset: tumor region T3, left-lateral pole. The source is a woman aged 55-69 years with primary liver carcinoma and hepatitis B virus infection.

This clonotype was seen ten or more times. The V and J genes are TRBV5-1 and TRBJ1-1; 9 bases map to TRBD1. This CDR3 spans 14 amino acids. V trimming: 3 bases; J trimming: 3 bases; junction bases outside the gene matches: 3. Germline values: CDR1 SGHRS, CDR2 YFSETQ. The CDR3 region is CASSWGTGHTEAFF. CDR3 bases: TGCGCCAGCAGCTGGGGGACAGGGCACACTGAAGCTTTCTTT.

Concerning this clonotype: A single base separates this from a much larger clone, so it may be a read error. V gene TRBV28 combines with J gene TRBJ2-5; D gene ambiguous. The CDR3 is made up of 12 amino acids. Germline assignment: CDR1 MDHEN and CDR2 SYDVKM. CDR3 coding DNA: TGTGCCATCAGTCCCAACACGAAGACCCAGTACTTC. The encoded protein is CAISPNTKTQYF.

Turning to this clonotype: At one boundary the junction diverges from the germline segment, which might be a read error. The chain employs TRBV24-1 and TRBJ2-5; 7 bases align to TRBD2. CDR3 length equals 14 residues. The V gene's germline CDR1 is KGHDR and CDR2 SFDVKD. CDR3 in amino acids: CATNAGVGQETQYF. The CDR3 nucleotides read TGTGCCACCAATGCGGGAGTGGGGCAAGAAACCCAGTACTTC.

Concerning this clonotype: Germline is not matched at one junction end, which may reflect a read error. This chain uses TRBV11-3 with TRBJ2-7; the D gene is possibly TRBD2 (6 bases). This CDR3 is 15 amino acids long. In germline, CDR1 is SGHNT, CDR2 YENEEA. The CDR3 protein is CAGSPNPGATYEQYF. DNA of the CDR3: TGTGCCGGCAGCCCGAACCCGGGAGCGACCTACGAGCAGTACTTC.

The DNA for the CDR3 is TGTGCCAGCAGCCCTAGGGGGAGCGAGGCAGGCGGCCAGTACTTC. It translates to CASSPRGSEAGGQYF. The V gene is TRBV7-9, the J gene TRBJ2-7; D possibly corresponds to TRBD1 (6 bases). The CDR3 covers 15 residues. Trimming removed 5 bases from V and 10 bases from J, with 24 bases in between. Germline CDR1 and CDR2: SEHNR and FQNEAQ (reference sequence). The full variable domain, in which reference TRBV7-9 and TRBJ2-7 provide the parts outside the CDR3, is DTGVSQNPRHKITKRGQNVTFRCDPISEHNRLYWYRQTLGQGPEFLTYFQNEAQLEKSRLLSDRFSAERPKGSFSTLEIQRTEQGDSAMYLCASSPRGSEAGGQYFGPGTRLTVT.

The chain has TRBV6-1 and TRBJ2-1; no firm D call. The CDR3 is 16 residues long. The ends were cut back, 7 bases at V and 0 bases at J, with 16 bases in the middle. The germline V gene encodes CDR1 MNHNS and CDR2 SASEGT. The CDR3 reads CASIGRAFRSYNEQFF. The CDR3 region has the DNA TGTGCCAGCATTGGAAGGGCTTTTCGCTCCTACAATGAGCAGTTCTTC.

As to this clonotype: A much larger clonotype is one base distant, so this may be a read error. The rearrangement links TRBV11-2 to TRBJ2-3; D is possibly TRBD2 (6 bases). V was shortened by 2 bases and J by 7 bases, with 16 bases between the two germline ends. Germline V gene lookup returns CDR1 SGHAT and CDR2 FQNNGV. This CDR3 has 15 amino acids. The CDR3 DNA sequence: TGTGCCAGCAGCTTACGACTAGTGGGAAGGAATACGCAGTATTTT. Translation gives CASSLRLVGRNTQYF.

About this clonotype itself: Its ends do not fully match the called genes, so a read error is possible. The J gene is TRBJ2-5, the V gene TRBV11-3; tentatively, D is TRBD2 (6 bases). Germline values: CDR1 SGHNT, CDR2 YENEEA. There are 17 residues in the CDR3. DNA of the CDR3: TGTGCCAGCAGCTTGGGGTTAGCTATCGGGAGCCAAGAGACCCAATACTTC. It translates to CASSLGLAIGSQETQYF.

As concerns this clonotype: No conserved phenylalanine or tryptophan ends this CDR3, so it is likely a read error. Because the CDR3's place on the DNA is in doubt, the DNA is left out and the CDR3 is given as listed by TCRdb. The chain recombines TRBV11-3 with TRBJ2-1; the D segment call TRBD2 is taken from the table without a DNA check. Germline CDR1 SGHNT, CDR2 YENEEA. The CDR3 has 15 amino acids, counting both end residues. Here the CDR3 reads CVSSLGTSGKLEHFL.

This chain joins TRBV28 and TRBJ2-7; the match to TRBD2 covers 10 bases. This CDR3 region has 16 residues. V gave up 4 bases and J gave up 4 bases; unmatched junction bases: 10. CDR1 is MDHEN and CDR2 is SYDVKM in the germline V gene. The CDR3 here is CASSSIQAGGPYEQYF. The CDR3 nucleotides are TGTGCCAGCAGTTCCATCCAAGCGGGAGGGCCATACGAGCAGTACTTC.

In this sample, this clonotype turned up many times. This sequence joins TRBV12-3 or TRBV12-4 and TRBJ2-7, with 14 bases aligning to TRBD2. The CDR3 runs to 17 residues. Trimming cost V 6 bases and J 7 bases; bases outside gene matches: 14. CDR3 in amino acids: CASSPSPGLAGVGEQYF. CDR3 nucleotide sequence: TGTGCCAGCAGCCCCTCTCCGGGACTAGCGGGAGTTGGAGAGCAGTACTTC.

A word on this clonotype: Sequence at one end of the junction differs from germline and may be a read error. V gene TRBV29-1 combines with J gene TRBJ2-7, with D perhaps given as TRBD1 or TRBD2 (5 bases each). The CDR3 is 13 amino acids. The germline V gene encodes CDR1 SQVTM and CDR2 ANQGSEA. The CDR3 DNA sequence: TGCAGCGTTGAATTCCCAGGGCTGAGGGAGCGGTACTTC. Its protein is CSVEFPGLRERYF.

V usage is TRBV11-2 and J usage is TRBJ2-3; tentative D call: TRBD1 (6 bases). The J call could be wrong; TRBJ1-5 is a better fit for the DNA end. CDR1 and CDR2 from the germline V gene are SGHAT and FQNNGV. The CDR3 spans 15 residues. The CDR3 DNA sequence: TGTGCCAGCAGCTCCTACGGACAGAGGACAGATACGCAGCATTTT. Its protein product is CASSSYGQRTDTQHF.

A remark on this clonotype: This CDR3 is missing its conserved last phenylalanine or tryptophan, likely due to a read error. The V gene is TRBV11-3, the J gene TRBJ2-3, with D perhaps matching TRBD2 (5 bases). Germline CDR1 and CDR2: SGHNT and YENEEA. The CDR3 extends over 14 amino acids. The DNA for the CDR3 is TGCGCCAGCATCTTCAGGACTAGCACAGATACGCAGTATTAT. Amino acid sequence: CASIFRTSTDTQYY.

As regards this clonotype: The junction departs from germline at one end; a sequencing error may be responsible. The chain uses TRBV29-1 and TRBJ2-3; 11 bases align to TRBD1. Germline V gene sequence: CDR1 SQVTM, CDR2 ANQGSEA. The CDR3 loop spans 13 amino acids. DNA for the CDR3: TGCAGCACGGGACAGGGGGTCTCGGATACACAGTATTTT. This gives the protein CSTGQGVSDTQYF.

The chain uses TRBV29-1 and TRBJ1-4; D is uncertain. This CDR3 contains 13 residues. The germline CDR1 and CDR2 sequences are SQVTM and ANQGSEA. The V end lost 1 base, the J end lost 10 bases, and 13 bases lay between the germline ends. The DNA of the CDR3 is TGCAGCGTTGAAGGCCAATACGCAGGAAAACTGTTTTTT. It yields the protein CSVEGQYAGKLFF.

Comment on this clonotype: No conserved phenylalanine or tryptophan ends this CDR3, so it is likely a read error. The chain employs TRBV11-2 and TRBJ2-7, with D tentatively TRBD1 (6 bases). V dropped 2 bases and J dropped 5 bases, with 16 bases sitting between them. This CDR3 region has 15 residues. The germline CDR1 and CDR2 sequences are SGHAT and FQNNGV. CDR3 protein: CASSLRWTEENEQYS. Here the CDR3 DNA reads TGTGCCAGCAGCTTACGATGGACAGAGGAAAACGAGCAGTACTCC.

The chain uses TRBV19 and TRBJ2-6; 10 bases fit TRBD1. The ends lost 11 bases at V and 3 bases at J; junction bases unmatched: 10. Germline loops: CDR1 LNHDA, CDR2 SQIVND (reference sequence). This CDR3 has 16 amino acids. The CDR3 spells CASWDRGRSGANVLTF. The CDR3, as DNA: TGTGCCTCCTGGGACAGGGGTCGTAGTGGGGCCAACGTCCTGACTTTC.

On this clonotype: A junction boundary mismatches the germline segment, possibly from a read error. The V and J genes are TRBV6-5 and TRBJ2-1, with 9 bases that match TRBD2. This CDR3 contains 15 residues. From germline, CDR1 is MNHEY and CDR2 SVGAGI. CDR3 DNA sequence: TGTGCCAGCAGTTACAGCGGGAGGCACGGCAATGAGCACTTCTTC. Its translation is CASSYSGRHGNEHFF.

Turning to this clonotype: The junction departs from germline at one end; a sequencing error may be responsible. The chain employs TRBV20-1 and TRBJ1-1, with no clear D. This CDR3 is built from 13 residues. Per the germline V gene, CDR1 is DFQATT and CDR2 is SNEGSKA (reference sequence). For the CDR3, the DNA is TGCAGTGCCAGAGGGCCGATAAACTCTGAAGCTTTCTTT. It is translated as CSARGPINSEAFF.

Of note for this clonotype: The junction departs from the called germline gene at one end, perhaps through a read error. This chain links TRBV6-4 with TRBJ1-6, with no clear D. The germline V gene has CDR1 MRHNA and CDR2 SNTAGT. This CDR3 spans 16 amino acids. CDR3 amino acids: CACSSTTVDGNSPLHF. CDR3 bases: TGTGCCTGCAGTTCTACTACAGTGGACGGTAATTCACCCCTCCACTTT.

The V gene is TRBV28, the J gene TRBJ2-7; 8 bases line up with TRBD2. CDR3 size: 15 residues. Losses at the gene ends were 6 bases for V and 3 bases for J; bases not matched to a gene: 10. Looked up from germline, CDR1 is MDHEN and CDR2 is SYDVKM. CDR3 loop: CASSPSGGRFYEQYF. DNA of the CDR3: TGTGCCAGCAGCCCCAGCGGCGGGAGGTTCTACGAGCAGTACTTC.

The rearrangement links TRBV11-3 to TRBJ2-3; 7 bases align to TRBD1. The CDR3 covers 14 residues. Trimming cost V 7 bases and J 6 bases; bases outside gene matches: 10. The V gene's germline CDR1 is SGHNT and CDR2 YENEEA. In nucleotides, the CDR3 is TGTGCCAGCAACCATTGGACAGGTACGGATACGCAGTATTTT. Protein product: CASNHWTGTDTQYF.

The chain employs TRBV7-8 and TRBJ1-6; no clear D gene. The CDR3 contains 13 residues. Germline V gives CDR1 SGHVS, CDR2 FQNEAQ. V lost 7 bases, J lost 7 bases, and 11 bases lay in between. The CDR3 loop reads CASNFYWNSPLHF. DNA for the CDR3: TGTGCCAGCAACTTTTACTGGAATTCACCCCTCCACTTT.

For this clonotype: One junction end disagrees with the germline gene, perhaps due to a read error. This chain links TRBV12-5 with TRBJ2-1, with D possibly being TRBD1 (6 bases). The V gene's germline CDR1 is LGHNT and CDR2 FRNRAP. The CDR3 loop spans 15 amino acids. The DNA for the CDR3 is TGTGCTAGTGGTTCCGGTCAGGGGCTTAACAATGAGGAGTTCTTC. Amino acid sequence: CASGSGQGLNNEEFF.

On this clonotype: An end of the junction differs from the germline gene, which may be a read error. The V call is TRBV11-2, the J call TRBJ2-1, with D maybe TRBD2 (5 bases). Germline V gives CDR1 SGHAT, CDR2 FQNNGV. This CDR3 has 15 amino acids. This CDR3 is CASRQLGPSYNVQFF. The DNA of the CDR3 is TGTGCCAGCAGACAACTAGGGCCCTCCTATAATGTGCAGTTCTTC.